The 12 T cell receptor beta chains in this list originate from one sample, sequenced in a study of Ad26.COV2.S vaccination and SARS-CoV-2 variants. The treatment here: about 20 received Ad26.COV2.S at low or high dose, single or two shots; 5 received placebo; per-sample allocation not given. Day 63 after the first vaccine or placebo injection was the time point for sampling. Method: immunoSEQ multiplex PCR; TCRdb's copy keeps in-frame clones and lacks some. The repertoire includes around 450,000 clones, about nine tenths of them detected once, and more than 10% sits in the top ten. Source: peripheral blood, taken in a trial of Ad26.COV2.S vaccine versus placebo. These receptors were taken from a person aged 18 to 65 who received the Ad26.COV2.S COVID-19 vaccine or a placebo.

The V gene is TRBV6-5, the J gene TRBJ1-2; 7 bases agree with TRBD1. Germline CDR1 reads MNHEY; CDR2 reads SVGAGI. The length of the CDR3 is 12 residues. Trimming cost V 7 bases and J 7 bases; bases outside gene matches: 6. The CDR3 sequence is CASNVAGGGYTF. DNA of the CDR3: TGTGCCAGCAATGTGGCAGGGGGTGGCTACACCTTC.

This clone was seen a few times. The CDR3 bases are TGTGCCTGGAGCTTCGGACCAAATGGCTACACCTTC. Encoded protein: CAWSFGPNGYTF. The chain combines TRBV30 with TRBJ1-2, with unresolved D. V was clipped by 3 bases and J by 6 bases, with 11 bases between them. The CDR3 covers 12 residues. Germline V gene lookup returns CDR1 GTSNPN and CDR2 SVGIG (reference sequence).

This clone occurred a few times. V gene TRBV25-1 combines with J gene TRBJ1-5, with TRBD1 identical over 7 bases. The germline V gene has CDR1 MGHDK and CDR2 SYGVNS. V lost 6 bases and J lost 6; bases outside the gene matches: 5. This CDR3 comprises 13 residues. Here the CDR3 reads CASSNTGVQPQHF. The CDR3 region has the DNA TGTGCCAGCAGCAATACAGGGGTTCAGCCCCAGCATTTT. Drawing the rest from reference TRBV25-1 and TRBJ1-5, the complete variable domain is EADIYQTPRYLVIGTGKKITLECSQTMGHDKMYWYQQDPGMELHLIHYSYGVNSTEKGDLSSESTVSRIRTEHFPLTLESARPSHTSQYLCASSNTGVQPQHFGDGTRLSIL.

DNA for the CDR3: TGTGCCAGCAGCCAAGTAGGGAATCAGCCCCAGCATTTT. Amino acid sequence: CASSQVGNQPQHF. This chain connects TRBV3-1 (or the pseudogene TRBV3-2) to TRBJ1-5; unclear D gene. Trimming shortened V by 1 base and J by 4 bases, and 5 bases separated the two germline ends. CDR3 length equals 13 residues. Germline V lookup: CDR1 LGHDT, CDR2 YNNKEL (reference sequence).

The chain joins TRBV18 to TRBJ2-3; 12 nucleotides align to TRBD2. CDR1 is KGHSH and CDR2 is LQKENI in the germline V gene. This CDR3 spans 18 amino acids. The junction had 9 bases not matched to a gene; V was cut back by 5 bases and J by 0 bases. The CDR3 DNA reads TGTGCCAGCTCATCCCTAGCGGGAGGGCCCTCGAGCACAGATACGCAGTATTTT. Residues: CASSSLAGGPSSTDTQYF.

The genes are TRBV10-1 and TRBJ1-6; weak D call: TRBD1 (5 bases). The germline V gene encodes CDR1 WNHNN and CDR2 SYGVQD (reference sequence). The length of the CDR3 is 15 residues. The V end lost 9 bases, the J end lost 1 base, and 13 bases lay between the germline ends. The CDR3 DNA follows: TGCGCCAGAGGCGGGGGGTTTTCCTATAATTCACCCCTCCACTTT. It is translated as CARGGGFSYNSPLHF.

This chain links TRBV7-2 with TRBJ2-1, with 10 bases identical to TRBD2. The CDR3 contains 15 residues. With 6 bases clipped from V and 3 bases from J, the junction kept 5 bases outside the gene matches. Per germline, CDR1 SGHTA and CDR2 FQGNSA. The CDR3, as DNA: TGTGCCAGCAGTGGACTAGCGGATAACTACAATGAGCAGTTCTTC. Translated, it gives CASSGLADNYNEQFF.

V and J are TRBV7-9 and TRBJ2-1; 16 nucleotides agree with TRBD2. Germline V CDR1 and CDR2: SEHNR, FQNEAQ (reference sequence). The CDR3 has 19 residues. The junction had 3 bases not matched to a gene; V was cut back by 0 bases and J by 1 base. The CDR3 region has the DNA TGTGCCAGCAGCTTAGCGCAGGGACTAGCGGGAGGGTCCTACAATGAGCAGTTCTTC. Amino acid sequence: CASSLAQGLAGGSYNEQFF.

V gene TRBV2 combines with J gene TRBJ1-1; D possibly corresponds to TRBD1 (5 bases). This CDR3 is built from 15 residues. Deletions cut 8 bases from V and 0 bases from J, with 16 bases between. Germline V gives CDR1 SNHLY, CDR2 FYNNEI. CDR3 region: CASRRAGIMNTEAFF. In DNA form, the CDR3 reads TGTGCCAGCCGAAGGGCAGGGATCATGAACACTGAAGCTTTCTTT.

This clone was counted a few times. The rearrangement links TRBV5-1 to TRBJ1-2; D is perhaps TRBD1 (5 bases). CDR1 SGHRS and CDR2 YFSETQ come from the germline V gene. V gave up 0 bases and J gave up 0 bases, with 9 bases separating them. The CDR3 length is 15 residues. CDR3 coding DNA: TGCGCCAGCAGCTTGGTGGCAGGGACTAACTATGGCTACACCTTC. Protein product: CASSLVAGTNYGYTF. Looking up the rest from reference TRBV5-1 and TRBJ1-2 gives the full variable domain: KAGVTQTPRYLIKTRGQQVTLSCSPISGHRSVSWYQQTPGQGLQFLFEYFSETQRNKGNFPGRFSGRQFSNSRSEMNVSTLELGDSALYLCASSLVAGTNYGYTFGSGTRLTVV.

The CDR3 coding sequence is TGTGCCAGCAGCCCGACAGCCGTCTACGAGCAGTACTTC. As protein: CASSPTAVYEQYF. This chain connects TRBV11-2 to TRBJ2-7, with a tentative D call TRBD1 (5 bases). The germline V gene encodes CDR1 SGHAT and CDR2 FQNNGV. The CDR3 length is 13 residues. V lost 5 bases and J lost 3, with 11 bases in between.

The sample holds one count of this clone. V usage is TRBV7-9 and J usage is TRBJ2-2; 8 nucleotides align to TRBD1. Germline lookup yields CDR1 SEHNR and CDR2 FQNEAQ (reference sequence). The CDR3 length is 14 residues. V lost 5 bases to trimming and J lost 5 bases; unmatched junction nucleotides: 4. The chain's CDR3 is CASSRGQGTGELFF. The CDR3 bases are TGTGCCAGCAGCCGAGGACAGGGAACCGGGGAGCTGTTTTTT.